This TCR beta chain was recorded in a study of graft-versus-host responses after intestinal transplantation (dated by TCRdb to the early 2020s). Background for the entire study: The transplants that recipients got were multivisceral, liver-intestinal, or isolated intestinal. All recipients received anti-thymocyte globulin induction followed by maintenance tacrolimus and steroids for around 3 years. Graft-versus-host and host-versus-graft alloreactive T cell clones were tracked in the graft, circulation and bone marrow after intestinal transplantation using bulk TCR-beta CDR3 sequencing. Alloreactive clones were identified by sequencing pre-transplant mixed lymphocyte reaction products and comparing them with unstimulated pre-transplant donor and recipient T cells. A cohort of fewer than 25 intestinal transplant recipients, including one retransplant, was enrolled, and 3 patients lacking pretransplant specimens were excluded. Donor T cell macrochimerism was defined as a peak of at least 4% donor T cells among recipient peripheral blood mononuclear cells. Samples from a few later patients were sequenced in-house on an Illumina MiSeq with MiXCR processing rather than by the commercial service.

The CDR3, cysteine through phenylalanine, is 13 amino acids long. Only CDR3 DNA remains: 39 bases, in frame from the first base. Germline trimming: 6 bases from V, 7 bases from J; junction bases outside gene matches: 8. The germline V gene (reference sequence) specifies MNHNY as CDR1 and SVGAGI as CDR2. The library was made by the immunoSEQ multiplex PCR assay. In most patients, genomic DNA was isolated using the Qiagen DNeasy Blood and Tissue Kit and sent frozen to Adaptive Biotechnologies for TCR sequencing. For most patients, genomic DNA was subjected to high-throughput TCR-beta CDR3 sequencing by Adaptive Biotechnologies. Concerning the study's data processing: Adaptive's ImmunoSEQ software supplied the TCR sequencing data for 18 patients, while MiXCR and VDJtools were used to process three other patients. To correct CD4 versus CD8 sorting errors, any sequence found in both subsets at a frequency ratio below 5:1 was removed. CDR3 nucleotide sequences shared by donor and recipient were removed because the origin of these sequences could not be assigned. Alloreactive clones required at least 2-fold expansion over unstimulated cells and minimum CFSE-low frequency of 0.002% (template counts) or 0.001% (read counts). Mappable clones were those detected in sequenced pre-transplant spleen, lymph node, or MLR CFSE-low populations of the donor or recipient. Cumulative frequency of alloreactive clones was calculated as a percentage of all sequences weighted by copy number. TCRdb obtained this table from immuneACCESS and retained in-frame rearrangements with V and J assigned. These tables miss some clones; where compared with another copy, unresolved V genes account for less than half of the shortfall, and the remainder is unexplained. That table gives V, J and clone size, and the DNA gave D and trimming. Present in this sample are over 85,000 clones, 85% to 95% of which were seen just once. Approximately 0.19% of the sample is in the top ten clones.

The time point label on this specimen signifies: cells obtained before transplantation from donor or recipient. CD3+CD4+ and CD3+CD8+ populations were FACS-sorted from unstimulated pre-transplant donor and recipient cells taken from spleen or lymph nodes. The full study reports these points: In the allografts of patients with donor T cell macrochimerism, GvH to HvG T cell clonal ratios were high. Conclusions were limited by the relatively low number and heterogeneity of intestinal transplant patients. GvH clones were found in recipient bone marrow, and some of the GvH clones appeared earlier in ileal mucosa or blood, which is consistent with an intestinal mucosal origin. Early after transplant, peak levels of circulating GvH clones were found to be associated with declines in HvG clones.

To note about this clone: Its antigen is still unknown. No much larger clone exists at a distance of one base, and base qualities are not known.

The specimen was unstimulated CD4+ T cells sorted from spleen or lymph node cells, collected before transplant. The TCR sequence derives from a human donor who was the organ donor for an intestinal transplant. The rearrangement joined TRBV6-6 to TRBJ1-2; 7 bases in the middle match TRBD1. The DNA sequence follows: TGTGCCAGCAGCCCCCAGGGGGGAACTGGCTACACCTTC. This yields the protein CASSPQGGTGYTF.